A single sample is the source of the 23 T cell receptor beta chains below, sequenced in a study of blood T cells in healthy people across ages. For the second PCR, which ran for about 6 to 12 cycles, a sample-barcoded 5' primer and a J-beta primer mix were used. TCRdb used MiXCR to reprocess the 5' RACE reads, holding one entry per CDR3 protein. The sample lists around 620,000 distinct CDR3 sequences, roughly 28% occurring once. Sequencing input: blood. Receptors originate from a woman in her 70s in good health.

The chain couples TRBV6-1 to TRBJ2-5; 9 bases match TRBD2. Germline values: CDR1 MNHNS, CDR2 SASEGT. Trimming took 6 bases from V and 1 from J; bases not matched to a gene: 12. The CDR3 runs to 17 residues. This chain's CDR3 is CASSAGRGGQFQETQYF. CDR3 sequence (DNA): TGTGCCAGCAGCGCTGGGCGGGGGGGACAATTCCAAGAGACCCAGTACTTC.

Comment on this clonotype: The junction differs from germline at one of its ends, possibly a read error. The rearrangement joins TRBV5-5 to TRBJ1-4; D is possibly TRBD1 (5 bases). There are 16 residues in the CDR3. CDR1 and CDR2 from the germline V gene are SGHKS and YYEKEE (reference sequence). This chain's CDR3 is CAGSLGGVQGSEKLFF. CDR3 DNA sequence: TGTGCCGGCAGCTTGGGTGGTGTGCAGGGAAGTGAAAAACTGTTTTTT.

This clonotype has a handful of counts. This sequence joins TRBV21-1 and TRBJ1-2. TRBV21-1 is a recognized pseudogene. The CDR3 consists of 14 residues. For the CDR3, the DNA is TGTGCCAGCAGCAAAGCAAACAGAAACTATGGCTACACCTTC. Translated: CASSKANRNYGYTF.

The genes are TRBV29-1 and TRBJ2-5; 13 bases are shared with TRBD2. Germline lookup yields CDR1 SQVTM and CDR2 ANQGSEA. V was clipped by 3 bases and J by 8 bases; unmatched bases: 6. This CDR3 spans 14 amino acids. CDR3 DNA: TGCAGCGTTGAGGGAACTAGCGGGGGGGCCACCCAGTACTTC. It codes for CSVEGTSGGATQYF. The complete variable domain, with remaining parts taken from reference TRBV29-1 and TRBJ2-5, reads SAVISQKPSRDICQRGTSLTIQCQVDSQVTMMFWYRQQPGQSLTLIATANQGSEATYESGFVIDKFPISRPNLTFSTLTVSNMSPEDSSIYLCSVEGTSGGATQYFGPGTRLLVL.

The chain uses TRBV10-3 and TRBJ2-1, with D perhaps TRBD1 (5 bases). This CDR3 spans 11 amino acids. Germline CDR1 reads ENHRY; CDR2 reads SYGVKD. Trimming stripped 6 bases from V and 8 bases from J, with 8 bases between. The CDR3 DNA reads as TGTGCCATCAGGCAGGGTTATGAGCAGTTCTTC. It specifies CAIRQGYEQFF.

The chain is built from TRBV20-1 and TRBJ2-7; D gene unclear. This CDR3 has 15 amino acids. Looked up from germline, CDR1 is DFQATT and CDR2 is SNEGSKA (reference sequence). V was pared by 3 bases and J by 2 bases, with 17 bases between. CDR3 protein: CSARGPGHSTYEQYF. CDR3 nucleotides: TGCAGTGCTAGGGGTCCCGGGCACTCCACCTACGAGCAGTACTTC.

This clonotype was counted only a few times. The gene calls are TRBV27 and TRBJ2-7; TRBD1 or TRBD2 may be the D gene (5 bases each). CDR1 is MNHEY and CDR2 is SMNVEV in the germline V gene (reference sequence). The CDR3 has 16 amino acids. With 2 bases removed from V and 2 bases from J, the gap between germline ends came to 16 bases. Here the CDR3 reads CASSLKRGKLPYEQYF. The CDR3 DNA reads as TGTGCCAGCAGTTTAAAGAGGGGAAAGTTACCCTACGAGCAGTACTTC.

The chain joins TRBV20-1 to TRBJ2-7; 8 bases agree with TRBD2. V dropped 6 bases and J dropped 4; count of bases not matched to a gene: 8. Germline V gives CDR1 DFQATT, CDR2 SNEGSKA (reference sequence). The CDR3 loop spans 13 amino acids. The CDR3 here is CSAVILADYEQYF. The CDR3 coding sequence is TGCAGTGCGGTTATACTAGCGGATTACGAGCAGTACTTC.

The chain is built from TRBV5-1 and TRBJ1-4, with TRBD1 as a possible D gene (5 bases). The CDR3 spans 14 residues. Trimming left V 7 bases short and J 1 base short, with 11 bases between. Germline values: CDR1 SGHRS, CDR2 YFSETQ. The chain's CDR3 is CASQTGGTNEKLFF. CDR3 DNA sequence: TGCGCCAGCCAAACCGGGGGAACTAATGAAAAACTGTTTTTT.

Regarding this clonotype: Mismatch with germline at one junction end may stem from a read error. This chain connects TRBV7-9 to TRBJ1-1, with D possibly being TRBD1 (5 bases). The CDR3 is made up of 15 amino acids. Germline CDR1 and CDR2: SEHNR and FQNEAQ (reference sequence). CDR3 DNA: TGTGCCAGCGGCTTAGAGGGGACCCGTCCTTTTTCAGCTTTCTTT. Residues: CASGLEGTRPFSAFF.

The chain carries TRBV29-1 and TRBJ2-5, with D perhaps TRBD1 (5 bases). Looked up from germline, CDR1 is SQVTM and CDR2 is ANQGSEA. The CDR3 sequence is 12 residues long. Trimming pared 4 bases from V and 5 bases from J, leaving 11 bases between. This CDR3 is CSVGSGSETQYF. DNA of the CDR3: TGCAGCGTTGGATCAGGGTCGGAGACCCAGTACTTC.

This clonotype was seen just once. V usage is TRBV4-2 and J usage is TRBJ2-5; D may match TRBD1 or TRBD2 (5 bases each). The CDR3 runs 15 residues. CDR1 LGHNA and CDR2 YNFKEQ come from the germline V gene. Trimming pared 2 bases from V and 5 bases from J, leaving 15 bases between. The CDR3 loop reads CASSQTGRILETQYF. For the CDR3, the DNA is TGTGCCAGCAGCCAAACGGGACGGATTCTCGAGACCCAGTACTTC.

This clonotype was observed a few times. The rearrangement links TRBV20-1 to TRBJ1-3; D perhaps matches TRBD1 (5 bases). Trimming cost V 5 bases and J 4 bases, with 15 bases left between them. The CDR3 spans 14 residues. Germline V gives CDR1 DFQATT, CDR2 SNEGSKA (reference sequence). For the CDR3, the DNA is TGCAGTGCTCCTCACCAGGGACCGGGAAACACCATATATTTT. This gives the protein CSAPHQGPGNTIYF.

The chain carries TRBV7-6 and TRBJ2-3, with D maybe TRBD1 (6 bases). Germline CDR1 reads SGHVS; CDR2 reads FNYEAQ. The ends were cut back, 2 bases at V and 8 bases at J, with 17 bases in the middle. The CDR3 runs to 15 residues. The CDR3 region is CASSLIGGAEGTQYF. In DNA, the CDR3 is TGTGCCAGCAGCTTAATTGGGGGCGCCGAAGGTACGCAGTATTTT. Looking up the rest from reference TRBV7-6 and TRBJ2-3 gives the full variable domain: GAGVSQSPRYKVTKRGQDVALRCDPISGHVSLYWYRQALGQGPEFLTYFNYEAQQDKSGLPNDRFSAERPEGSISTLTIQRTEQRDSAMYRCASSLIGGAEGTQYFGPGTRLTVL.

The chain links TRBV20-1 to TRBJ1-2, with unresolved D. CDR1 DFQATT and CDR2 SNEGSKA come from the germline V gene (reference sequence). Trimming took 2 bases from V and 6 from J, leaving 13 bases between them. This CDR3 is 13 amino acids long. CDR3 coding DNA: TGCAGTGCTAGACTCGGCCGGCGGAATGGCTACACCTTC. Residues: CSARLGRRNGYTF.

This clonotype was counted a single time. The chain joins TRBV29-1 to TRBJ2-1, with 10 bases matching TRBD1. The CDR3 consists of 15 residues. V was clipped by 3 bases and J by 7 bases; unmatched bases: 9. Germline assignment: CDR1 SQVTM and CDR2 ANQGSEA. The CDR3 spells CSVDITGTGENEQFF. CDR3 nucleotide sequence: TGCAGCGTTGACATTACCGGGACAGGGGAGAATGAGCAGTTCTTC.

The rearrangement links TRBV9 to TRBJ2-3; tentatively, D is TRBD1 (6 bases). The V gene lost 4 bases and the J gene lost 0 bases, with 21 bases spanning the gap. This CDR3 has 18 residues. CDR1 and CDR2 from the germline V gene are SGDLS and YYNGEE. The CDR3 bases are TGTGCCAGCAGCTTTCCACCCGGGACACCTCATAGCACAGATACGCAGTATTTT. The encoded protein is CASSFPPGTPHSTDTQYF.

The chain couples TRBV21-1 to TRBJ1-1; TRBD1 was called by the table and not checked on the DNA. TRBV21-1 is a recognized pseudogene. This CDR3 spans 15 amino acids. CDR3 bases: TGTGCCAGCAGCAAAAAGGACAGGGTTTTCACTGAAGCTTTCTTT. Residues: CASSKKDRVFTEAFF.

This clonotype was observed many times. This rearrangement joins TRBV29-1 to TRBJ2-5, with 10 bases aligning to TRBD1. The germline gives CDR1 SQVTM, CDR2 ANQGSEA. The V and J ends lost 7 bases and 4 bases, in that order; junction bases with no gene match: 6. This CDR3 contains 13 residues. The CDR3 DNA follows: TGCAGCGCCCGGACAGGGGGAGGAGAGACCCAGTACTTC. Its protein is CSARTGGGETQYF.

The chain employs TRBV20-1 and TRBJ2-6; 7 positions match TRBD2. The V and J ends lost 6 bases and 1 base, in that order; junction bases with no gene match: 6. Germline V gene lookup returns CDR1 DFQATT and CDR2 SNEGSKA (reference sequence). The CDR3 has 15 residues. The CDR3 reads CSAGREGSGANVLTF. DNA for the CDR3: TGCAGTGCCGGAAGGGAGGGTTCTGGGGCCAACGTCCTGACTTTC.

The chain joins TRBV20-1 to TRBJ2-1; D remains ambiguous. Trimming shortened V by 7 bases and J by 0 bases, and 16 bases separated the two germline ends. The CDR3 totals 15 residues. Germline CDR1 and CDR2: DFQATT and SNEGSKA (reference sequence). This CDR3 reads CSGQDRLRSYNEQFF. The DNA for the CDR3 is TGCAGTGGTCAGGACCGACTTCGCTCCTACAATGAGCAGTTCTTC.

This chain joins TRBV6-2 or TRBV6-3 and TRBJ2-7; tentative D call: TRBD1 (7 bases). The length of the CDR3 is 14 residues. V lost 6 bases to trimming and J lost 1 base, with 13 bases between them. Germline V CDR1 and CDR2: MNHEY, SVGEGT. This CDR3 reads CASSRRGQSYEQYF. The CDR3 coding sequence is TGTGCCAGCAGCAGGAGGGGGCAGTCCTACGAGCAGTACTTC.

This clonotype was seen a few times. The V and J genes are TRBV29-1 and TRBJ1-2; D uncertain. V dropped 7 bases and J dropped 4 bases, with 16 bases sitting between them. The CDR3 is 13 amino acids. CDR1 SQVTM and CDR2 ANQGSEA come from the germline V gene. CDR3 bases: TGCAGCGCCAACGGTGCAATGGGCTATGGCTACACCTTC. Residues: CSANGAMGYGYTF.